Listed below are T cell receptor beta chains from one sample, sequenced in a study of blood T cell repertoires in COVID-19. Profiled with immunoSEQ multiplex PCR; TCRdb holds only in-frame clones, not every one. The sample comprises 250,000 or so clones, 85% to 90% of which are singletons, and approximately 1.5% rests with the top ten. The sample was peripheral blood. Receptor source: a woman aged 35 to 49 who had recovered from COVID-19. Both conserved end residues are part of each CDR3. D genes are given only for firm matches. Clone size, where shown, is once, few, many, or a class for clones that have expanded.

J gene,clone size,V gene,D gene,CDR3 DNA,CDR3 protein
TRBJ1-3,NA,TRBV19,NA,TGTGCCAGTAGCCCCCTCGCGACAGAGCTCTCTGGAAACACCATATATTTT,CASSPLATELSGNTIYF
TRBJ2-4,NA,TRBV24-1,NA,TGTGCCACCAGTGACCATCAGGGGTATCAGTACTTC,CATSDHQGYQYF
TRBJ2-7,NA,TRBV15,NA,TGTGCCACCAGCAGGATAGACAGGCCGGCGGACGAGCAGTACTTC,CATSRIDRPADEQYF
TRBJ2-1,NA,TRBV29-1,TRBD1,TGCAGCGTCCCTGGACAGGGAGACTACAATGAGCAGTTCTTC,CSVPGQGDYNEQFF
TRBJ2-1,NA,TRBV4-1,TRBD1,TGCGCCAGCAGCCTGCGGGACAGGGTTGGTGAGCAGTTCTTC,CASSLRDRVGEQFF
TRBJ2-1,once,TRBV9,TRBD2,TGTGCCAGCAGCGTAGGGACTAGCGGGAGGAGCTCCTACAATGAGCAGTTCTTC,CASSVGTSGRSSYNEQFF
TRBJ2-3,NA,TRBV7-7,NA,TGTGCCAGCAGCTTAGCCCCCTTTTATGGGACTCCAAGGGTGCCAGATACGCAGTATTTT,CASSLAPFYGTPRVPDTQYF
TRBJ1-2,once,TRBV7-9,NA,TGTGCCAGCAGCTTAGGTAGGCAGGATTATGGCTACACCTTC,CASSLGRQDYGYTF
TRBJ2-7,NA,TRBV3-1/TRBV3-2,NA,TGTGCCAGCAGCCAAGAAGGAGCGTACGAGCAGTACTTC,CASSQEGAYEQYF
TRBJ2-5,NA,TRBV5-1,TRBD1,TGCGCCAGCAGCAAAGGGACAGGGGGAGAGACCCAGTACTTC,CASSKGTGGETQYF
TRBJ2-5,NA,TRBV11-3,TRBD1,TGTGCCAGCAGCTTAGAACAACAGGGGGCCATCTACTTC,CASSLEQQGAIYF
TRBJ2-1,NA,TRBV10-1,TRBD2,TGCGCCAGCAGTCCGTGGGGGGGATCCCACTACAATGAGCAGTTCTTC,CASSPWGGSHYNEQFF
TRBJ2-3,once,TRBV9,NA,TGTGCCAGCAGCGTAGACAAAAATACGCAGTATTTT,CASSVDKNTQYF
TRBJ2-7,once,TRBV15,NA,TGTGCCACCAGCAGAGGCGGGGTACTAAGTACTGAGCAGTACTTC,CATSRGGVLSTEQYF
TRBJ1-6,NA,TRBV6-1,NA,TGTGCCAGCCGAACCCAGGGGATTCATAATTCACCCCTCCACTTT,CASRTQGIHNSPLHF
TRBJ1-5,few,TRBV30,TRBD1,TGTGCCTGGAGCGATGTCAACAGGGGCTATCAGCCCCAGCATTTT,CAWSDVNRGYQPQHF
TRBJ1-1,NA,TRBV27,TRBD1,TGTGCCAGCAGTGACCGACAGGGCATGAACACTGAAGCTTTCTTT,CASSDRQGMNTEAFF
TRBJ2-1,NA,TRBV5-1,TRBD2,TGCGCCAGCAGCTCCCTAGCGGGGGGCACGTACAATGAGCAGTTCTTC,CASSSLAGGTYNEQFF
TRBJ2-1,NA,TRBV9,TRBD2,TGTGCCAGCAGCGTCGGTAGCGGGGGGCGGTACAATGAGCAGTTCTTC,CASSVGSGGRYNEQFF
TRBJ1-1,NA,TRBV11-2,NA,TGTGCCAGCAGCCCCCACGGGGGGGCGCGAGACACTGAAGCTTTCTTT,CASSPHGGARDTEAFF
TRBJ1-5,NA,TRBV27,TRBD1,TGTGCCAGCAGCTGGACAGGGGGCAATCAGCCCCAGCATTTT,CASSWTGGNQPQHF
TRBJ1-1,NA,TRBV9,NA,TGTGCCAGCAGCGTAGACTTGGTGAACACTGAAGCTTTCTTT,CASSVDLVNTEAFF
TRBJ2-7,NA,TRBV2,NA,TGTGCCAGCAAGGGGGACGGGACCTACGAGCAGTACTTC,CASKGDGTYEQYF
TRBJ1-3,NA,TRBV7-6,NA,TGTGCCAGCAGCTTAGGACACCCGGAAAGCTCTGGAAACACCATATATTTT,CASSLGHPESSGNTIYF
TRBJ2-5,NA,TRBV11-2,TRBD2,TGTGCCAGCAGCTTAGTAGCCCCGCTCGGGCGGGGGTCCCAAGAGACCCAGTACTTC,CASSLVAPLGRGSQETQYF
TRBJ2-5,NA,TRBV29-1,NA,TGCAGCGTTGGGGGAGGAGCATCTAAAGAGACCCAGTACTTC,CSVGGGASKETQYF
TRBJ1-1,few,TRBV9,NA,TGTGCCAGCAGCTTTACAGTGAACACTGAAGCTTTCTTT,CASSFTVNTEAFF
TRBJ2-7,NA,TRBV5-5,NA,TGTGCCAGCAGCTTGGGCAGGGCCTACACCTACGAGCAGTACTTC,CASSLGRAYTYEQYF
TRBJ2-2,NA,TRBV6-4,TRBD1,TGTGCCAGCAGTGATCCGGACAGGGGGGGCACCGGGGAGCTGTTTTTT,CASSDPDRGGTGELFF